This entry features one T cell receptor beta chain sequence. This sample was taken from a study of blood T cells in healthy people across ages. The CDR3 contains 14 residues. CDR1 is DFQATT, CDR2 SNEGSKA, per germline (reference sequence). The V segment lost 6 bases and the J segment 4 bases; nucleotides outside the gene matches: 10. Then a second PCR, running about 6 to 11 cycles, was carried out with a sample-barcoded 5' primer and a J-beta primer mix. Using its own MiXCR run on the 5' RACE reads, TCRdb lists one record per CDR3 protein. The table has nearly 1 million distinct CDR3 sequences, about 51% seen once.

The rearrangement joins TRBV20-1 to TRBJ1-2; 8 bases line up with TRBD1. The clonotype originates from a woman aged 60-70 years in good health. What was sequenced was blood. The CDR3 reads CSAPGQVGLYGYTF. Written as DNA, the CDR3 is TGCAGTGCCCCGGGACAGGTCGGCCTCTATGGCTACACCTTC.